This T cell receptor (beta chain) derives from a study of blood T cell repertoires in COVID-19. Measured with immunoSEQ multiplex PCR; TCRdb has only the in-frame clones, and not every one. Of approximately 170,000 clones listed, about 88% were seen once; the top ten hold roughly a fifth. The CDR3 has 16 residues. The V end was cut by 6 bases, the J end by 4 bases, with 16 bases between. CDR1 and CDR2 from the germline V gene are LNHDA and SQIVND (reference sequence). The source material was peripheral blood. The sequence was collected from an elderly woman with acute or convalescent COVID-19. The gene calls are TRBV19 and TRBJ1-6, with D perhaps TRBD1 (6 bases). The CDR3 DNA follows: TGTGCCAGTAGCCCACTCGGGGGGCAGTATAATTCACCCCTCCACTTT. Amino acid sequence: CASSPLGGQYNSPLHF.